This T cell receptor beta chain was sequenced during a study of T cells in Graves' hyperthyroidism and ophthalmopathy. Study-level background: Peripheral blood was secured at the point of initial diagnosis, before any treatment.

Points from the study as a whole: Ophthalmopathy, which appeared later, was predicted by the model a median 6.5 months before onset. Expanded thyroid clonotypes (above 0.001) were mostly also found in blood.

Aged 18 to 65, the patients had hyperthyroidism that was newly diagnosed and had lasted under 2 months. The CDR3 consists of 13 residues. Trimming took off 1 base at V and 5 bases at J, with 8 bases between the two ends. Germline values: CDR1 SGHTA, CDR2 FQGNSA. Amplification yielded TCR beta CDR3 regions, with RNA transcripts as the source. First-round RT-PCR of the TCR CDR3 relied on the HTBI primer set. TCRdb re-derived calls from the multiplex PCR reads in MiXCR, one entry per CDR3 protein. The sample holds 700,000 to 850,000 distinct CDR3 sequences, roughly 32% seen once. This clonotype was recorded at least ten times. Its antigen is unidentified.

The sequencing sample was made of blood. This clonotype originated in a woman aged 40 to 50 with Graves' hyperthyroidism. The genes are TRBV7-2 and TRBJ2-5, with a possible D match to TRBD2 (5 bases). CDR3 sequence reads: CASSLGTSETQYF. The CDR3, as DNA: TGTGCCAGCAGCTTAGGGACTTCCGAGACCCAGTACTTC.